Each of the 14 T cell receptor beta chains below was sequenced from the same sample in a study of cytotoxic CD8 clonotypes in ibrutinib-treated CLL. Produced via immunoSEQ multiplex PCR; TCRdb's table is partial and in-frame only. The sample yields approximately 97,000 clones, about 74% seen once. Sequenced here: PBMCs, sampled after 24 months of ibrutinib treatment. Receptors were obtained from a human donor with chronic lymphocytic leukemia.

This clone has a handful of counts. The chain couples TRBV11-2 to TRBJ2-7; 12 bases fit TRBD2. The CDR3 has 15 amino acids. Germline lookup yields CDR1 SGHAT and CDR2 FQNNGV. V shed 3 bases and J 5 bases; nucleotides not matched to a gene: 5. In nucleotides, the CDR3 is TGTGCCAGCAGCTTTCTAGCGGGAGGGCCGCACGAGCAGTACTTC. It specifies CASSFLAGGPHEQYF.

This clone was observed a single time. This sequence joins TRBV4-1 and TRBJ2-3; 8 bases match TRBD2. Per the germline V gene, CDR1 is MGHRA and CDR2 is YSYEKL. V dropped 0 bases and J dropped 5; count of bases not matched to a gene: 7. CDR3 length: 16 amino acids. The CDR3 nucleotides read TGCGCCAGCAGCCAAGATGCCGGGAGGGCCTTAGATACGCAGTATTTT. Protein product: CASSQDAGRALDTQYF.

The CDR3 region is CASSLDHVEPQHF. The CDR3 region has the DNA TGTGCCAGCAGTTTGGACCACGTCGAGCCCCAGCATTTT. The V gene is TRBV28, the J gene TRBJ1-5; D ambiguous. This CDR3 region has 13 residues. The germline gives CDR1 MDHEN, CDR2 SYDVKM. Between the trimmed V and J ends, which lost 3 bases and 8 bases, there was a span of 11 bases. The variable domain in full, completed from reference TRBV28 and TRBJ1-5, reads DVKVTQSSRYLVKRTGEKVFLECVQDMDHENMFWYRQDPGLGLRLIYFSYDVKMKEKGDIPEGYSVSREKKERFSLILESASTNQTSMYLCASSLDHVEPQHFGDGTRLSIL.

The gene calls are TRBV4-1 and TRBJ2-5; possibly TRBD1 for D (6 bases). CDR1 is MGHRA and CDR2 is YSYEKL in the germline V gene. V was clipped by 4 bases and J by 4 bases, with 13 bases between them. The CDR3 sequence is 14 residues long. The CDR3 sequence is CASSLGAGRETQYF. Here the CDR3 DNA reads TGCGCCAGCAGCCTGGGGGCCGGTCGAGAGACCCAGTACTTC.

Comment on this clone: Other DNA sequences in the same sample also yield this CDR3. CDR3: CASSQGTEAFF. CDR3 in DNA: TGTGCCAGCTCTCAAGGGACTGAAGCTTTCTTT. This chain uses TRBV6-1 with TRBJ1-1; D gene unclear. The CDR3 consists of 11 residues. The ends were cut back, 8 bases at V and 5 bases at J, with 9 bases in the middle. Looked up from germline, CDR1 is MNHNS and CDR2 is SASEGT.

The rearrangement links TRBV10-3 to TRBJ2-1, with a possible D match to TRBD2 (5 bases). Looked up from germline, CDR1 is ENHRY and CDR2 is SYGVKD. The CDR3 is made up of 16 amino acids. Deletions cut 6 bases from V and 0 bases from J, with 15 bases between. This CDR3 is CAISGLDVDSYNEQFF. As DNA, the CDR3 is TGTGCCATCAGCGGACTCGACGTGGACTCCTACAATGAGCAGTTCTTC.

The chain combines TRBV30 with TRBJ1-5; D is uncertain. The V end lost 2 bases, the J end lost 5 bases, and 7 bases lay between the germline ends. Germline CDR1 reads GTSNPN; CDR2 reads SVGIG (reference sequence). CDR3 length: 12 residues. CDR3 DNA: TGTGCCTGGAGTTCCAGCTATCAGCCCCAGCATTTT. This translates into CAWSSSYQPQHF.

The gene calls are TRBV23-1 and TRBJ2-5; D may be TRBD2 (5 bases). TRBV23-1 falls under the ORF class, with uncertain function. The V end lost 6 bases, the J end lost 4 bases, and 18 bases lay between the germline ends. There are 15 residues in the CDR3. Here the CDR3 DNA reads TGCGCCAGCAGCTCTGGTGGCGGGCCTTTAGAGACCCAGTACTTC. This encodes CASSSGGGPLETQYF.

This chain connects TRBV28 to TRBJ2-5; no reliable D call. The ends were cut back, 6 bases at V and 4 bases at J, with 9 bases in the middle. From germline, CDR1 is MDHEN and CDR2 SYDVKM. The CDR3 spans 12 residues. The CDR3 spells CASRGPGETQYF. The CDR3 DNA sequence: TGTGCCAGCAGGGGTCCCGGAGAGACCCAGTACTTC. Full variable domain (remainder filled in from reference TRBV28 and TRBJ2-5): DVKVTQSSRYLVKRTGEKVFLECVQDMDHENMFWYRQDPGLGLRLIYFSYDVKMKEKGDIPEGYSVSREKKERFSLILESASTNQTSMYLCASRGPGETQYFGPGTRLLVL.

This clone appeared a few times. J is TRBJ1-1 and V is TRBV19; D is perhaps TRBD1 (5 bases). Trimming left V 9 bases short and J 6 bases short, with 17 bases between. The CDR3 is made up of 13 amino acids. The V gene's germline CDR1 is LNHDA and CDR2 SQIVND (reference sequence). Written as DNA, the CDR3 is TGTGCCAGCCGGGGGGGATACTTCCCTGAAGCTTTCTTT. Amino acids: CASRGGYFPEAFF.

The V call is TRBV11-3, the J call TRBJ2-3, with 14 bases matching TRBD2. The J segment lost 10 bases and the V segment lost 5 bases, leaving 11 bases of the junction unmatched. This CDR3 contains 16 residues. CDR1 is SGHNT and CDR2 is YENEEA in the germline V gene. This chain's CDR3 is CASSPGTSGGPRAQYF. The DNA for the CDR3 is TGTGCCAGCAGCCCGGGGACTAGCGGGGGCCCCAGGGCGCAGTATTTT.

The chain combines TRBV7-9 with TRBJ1-5; D may be TRBD1 (6 bases). The CDR3 has 14 amino acids. In germline, CDR1 is SEHNR, CDR2 FQNEAQ (reference sequence). The ends were cut back, 1 base at V and 5 bases at J, with 9 bases in the middle. The CDR3 DNA reads as TGTGCCAGCAGCTTAGGAGGGGGACATCAGCCCCAGCATTTT. Its translation: CASSLGGGHQPQHF.

The DNA for the CDR3 is TGTGCCAGCAGTTCCGCGGGACAGGGGTCTAGCAATCAGCCCCAGCATTTT. Protein sequence: CASSSAGQGSSNQPQHF. This chain joins TRBV28 and TRBJ1-5, with 10 bases that match TRBD1. Germline trimming cut 4 bases from V and 0 bases from J; bases unmatched to any gene: 6. Germline values: CDR1 MDHEN, CDR2 SYDVKM. CDR3 size: 17 residues.

V and J are TRBV4-2 and TRBJ2-3, with TRBD2 matching 8 bases. Germline values: CDR1 LGHNA, CDR2 YNFKEQ. The CDR3 is made up of 17 amino acids. With V trimmed by 0 bases and J by 5 bases, 10 bases remained unmatched. The CDR3 nucleotides are TGTGCCAGCAGCCAAGATGAGGGTAGCGGGATGGTAGATACGCAGTATTTT. It encodes CASSQDEGSGMVDTQYF.